The clone carrying this T cell receptor beta chain came up many times. This entry belongs to a study of T-cell reconstitution after alpha-beta-depleted transplantation in children. Germline CDR1 MNHEY, CDR2 SVGAGI. This CDR3 contains 15 residues. Trimming stripped 2 bases from V and 0 bases from J, with 11 bases between. Construction of the TCRbeta library involved unique molecular identifiers. MiXCR, run by TCRdb on the PCR reads, gives a single entry per CDR3 protein. The top ten hold less than 4.5% of the sample, which has about 600,000 distinct CDR3 sequences, roughly a tenth seen once. Sequencing used PBMCs from the stem cell graft donor, obtained from the stem cell graft. This sequence originates from a human donor who donated a stem cell graft to a child with acute myeloid leukemia. The rearrangement uses TRBV6-5 and TRBJ2-7, with D unclear. Here the CDR3 DNA reads TGTGCCAGCAGTTACAGTGGCGGCGGCTCCTACGAGCAGTACTTC. This sequence encodes CASSYSGGGSYEQYF.